Listed below are T cell receptor beta chains from one sample, sequenced in a study of T-cell reconstitution after alpha-beta-depleted transplantation in children. MiXCR, applied by TCRdb to the PCR reads, yields one record per CDR3 protein. The table includes over 120,000 distinct CDR3 sequences, about 9% detected once. Sample: PBMCs, mostly from graft donor cells, taken 180 days after TCRalphabeta/CD19-depleted stem cell transplant. These receptors all come from a female patient aged 2-9 years who had a stem cell transplant for congenital amegakaryocytic thrombocytopenia, so the T cells may come from the graft donor. Each CDR3 is given with its conserved first and last residue. D genes are given only for firm matches. Where a row states a size, it is once, few, many or the class of an expanded clone; other rows omit it.

TGCAGTGCTAGAAGGTTGGAGGGGATTTCCTACGAGCAGTACTTC CSARRLEGISYEQYF TRBJ2-7 many NA TRBV20-1
TGCAGTGCAGGGCCGCAGGGGGCTGTCCACAATGAGCAGTTCTTC CSAGPQGAVHNEQFF TRBJ2-1 few TRBD1 TRBV20-1
TGCGCCAGCAGCTCGGGGGGCGCGAGGACTGAAGCTTTCTTT CASSSGGARTEAFF TRBJ1-1 many NA TRBV5-1
TGTGCCAGCAGCCGCAGGGGCTGGGAAAAACTGTTTTTT CASSRRGWEKLFF TRBJ1-4 few NA TRBV7-8
TGCGCCAGCAGCTTCGGCTCAAATGAAAAACTGTTTTTT CASSFGSNEKLFF TRBJ1-4 few NA TRBV5-1
TGTGCCATCAGCGGAGCCGTCACAGCGGGGACTGAAGCTTTCTTT CAISGAVTAGTEAFF TRBJ1-1 many NA TRBV10-3
TGTGCCAGCAGCTCAAGGGGACTAGCGGAGGGAGAGACCCAGTACTTC CASSSRGLAEGETQYF TRBJ2-5 NA TRBD2 TRBV7-3
TGCGCCAGCCATCAAGCCTTATCAGGGACTGAAGCTTTCTTT CASHQALSGTEAFF TRBJ1-1 many NA TRBV5-1
TGTGCCAGCAGCTCCGGGACAGGGGTCGAGACCCAGTACTTC CASSSGTGVETQYF TRBJ2-5 NA TRBD1 TRBV7-7
TGTGCCAGCAGCTTATCGATCGGGAACACTGAAGCTTTCTTT CASSLSIGNTEAFF TRBJ1-1 many NA TRBV7-8
TGTGCCAGCAGTTTCGGACAGGTCAATCAGCCCCAGCATTTT CASSFGQVNQPQHF TRBJ1-5 many TRBD1 TRBV6-2/TRBV6-3
TGCGCCAGCAGCCAGGGGACGGGGGGCCCCTACGAGCAGTACTTC CASSQGTGGPYEQYF TRBJ2-7 many NA TRBV4-1
TGTGCCAGCAGCTTAAATCGTCTAGCTAATGAGCAGTTCTTC CASSLNRLANEQFF TRBJ2-1 many NA TRBV7-6
TGTGCCAGCAGTGAGGTAGCGGGAGGACCCTACGAGCAGTACTTC CASSEVAGGPYEQYF TRBJ2-7 many TRBD2 TRBV2
TGCGCCAGCAGCTACAGGGGTTCCTACAATGAGCAGTTCTTC CASSYRGSYNEQFF TRBJ2-1 many TRBD1 TRBV5-1
TGTGCCAGCAGTTACGTGGGAAACCAAGAGACCCAGTACTTC CASSYVGNQETQYF TRBJ2-5 NA NA TRBV6-5
TGTGCCAGCAGAACGACCGGGACAGGGGGACATGGCTACACCTTC CASRTTGTGGHGYTF TRBJ1-2 NA TRBD1 TRBV28
TGCAGTGCTAGGGGCAGCGGCTTTGCCACTGAAGCTTTCTTT CSARGSGFATEAFF TRBJ1-1 NA NA TRBV20-1
TGTGCCACCAGTGACCCTGTAAAAGTTTCGGACAATGAGCAGTTCTTC CATSDPVKVSDNEQFF TRBJ2-1 many NA TRBV24-1
TGCGCCAGCACTGACAGAACCTACGAGCAGTACTTC CASTDRTYEQYF TRBJ2-7 few NA TRBV5-1
TGTGCCAGCAGCTCTGGGGGGAGACAGACCTACGAGCAGTACTTC CASSSGGRQTYEQYF TRBJ2-7 few NA TRBV7-2
TGTGCCAGCAGCCAAGCCCGGACACCCAATGAGCAGTTCTTC CASSQARTPNEQFF TRBJ2-1 many NA TRBV4-2
TGTGCCAGCAGTCTGATTAGCCCTGTGGCCAACGTCCTGACTTTC CASSLISPVANVLTF TRBJ2-6 NA NA TRBV27
TGCGCCAGCAGCTCGGAACCTAGCATGGGAGAGACCCAGTACTTC CASSSEPSMGETQYF TRBJ2-5 many NA TRBV5-1
TGCAGCGGGGGGACTAGCGGGGGCATTGAGCAGTTCTTC CSGGTSGGIEQFF TRBJ2-1 many TRBD2 TRBV29-1
TGCGCCACCTACATAGGACAGGGAGGCAATGAGCAGTTCTTC CATYIGQGGNEQFF TRBJ2-1 NA TRBD1 TRBV23-1
TGCGCCAGCAGCCAAAAAAGGGGGGGTAGAGATGAGCAGTTCTTC CASSQKRGGRDEQFF TRBJ2-1 many NA TRBV4-1
TGTGCCAGCAGCAACGGACTAGCGGGGGCCTTTTGGGGGCAGTTCTTC CASSNGLAGAFWGQFF TRBJ2-1 many TRBD2 TRBV5-4
TGTGCCAGCAGCTACAGACTAGCGGGAGAGGGAGATACGCAGTATTTT CASSYRLAGEGDTQYF TRBJ2-3 NA TRBD2 TRBV11-1
TGTGCCAGCTGGTGGGATGAGCAGTTCTTC CASWWDEQFF TRBJ2-1 few NA TRBV2
TGTGCCAGCAGTCCAGGTTATCGGTATGGCTACACCTTC CASSPGYRYGYTF TRBJ1-2 few NA TRBV6-1
TGTGCCAGCAGTTTCCGCACGGGGACAGGGGCTTCTCAGCCCCAGCATTTT CASSFRTGTGASQPQHF TRBJ1-5 few TRBD1 TRBV12-3/TRBV12-4
TGTGCCAGCAGTTTATCGGCAATGTCCCCAATTCAGCCCCAGCATTTT CASSLSAMSPIQPQHF TRBJ1-5 many NA TRBV27
TGTGCCAAGGGGGGCTGGTACGAGCAGTACTTC CAKGGWYEQYF TRBJ2-7 many NA TRBV7-7
TGCAGTGCTAGACGAGGGAATTCCTACGAGCAGTACTTC CSARRGNSYEQYF TRBJ2-7 many NA TRBV20-1
TGTGCCAGCAGCTTAGTACCGAGACTCCGGGGGAGAATGAACACTGAAGCTTTCTTT CASSLVPRLRGRMNTEAFF TRBJ1-1 few NA TRBV7-8
TGTGCCAGCAGCTTAGACGAGGCTAGCGGGAGATTCACAGATACGCAGTATTTT CASSLDEASGRFTDTQYF TRBJ2-3 many TRBD2 TRBV7-3
TGTGCCAGCAGTAAGGACAATGCTAATGAAGCTTTCTTT CASSKDNANEAFF TRBJ1-1 NA NA TRBV6-2/TRBV6-3
TGTGCCAGCAGTTCACAGGGATGGGGTTTGTACGAGCAGTACTTC CASSSQGWGLYEQYF TRBJ2-7 NA NA TRBV27
TGTGCCAGCAGCCCAGGGCGACTAGCGCTGAGCACAGATACGCAGTATTTT CASSPGRLALSTDTQYF TRBJ2-3 NA TRBD2 TRBV9
TGCGCCAGCAGCCACCACGGGAGAATAAGCAATCAGCCCCAGCATTTT CASSHHGRISNQPQHF TRBJ1-5 many NA TRBV4-1
TGTGCCAGTGCTCTTGAGTTTGAAAAACTGTTTTTT CASALEFEKLFF TRBJ1-4 many NA TRBV7-8
TGCAGCGTGACCACCCCTGACAGGGGCCCCCTCTATGGCTACACCTTC CSVTTPDRGPLYGYTF TRBJ1-2 many TRBD1 TRBV29-1
TGCGCCAGCAGCCTCATTAGCCCGGGGGGGACTGGAAACACCATATATTTT CASSLISPGGTGNTIYF TRBJ1-3 many NA TRBV5-1
TGTGCCAGCAGTTACGGGGGTTCTGGAAACACCATATATTTT CASSYGGSGNTIYF TRBJ1-3 many NA TRBV6-5
TGCAGCGTTGCCGGGGGGGCAGGGGGGAACACCGGGGAGCTGTTTTTT CSVAGGAGGNTGELFF TRBJ2-2 many NA TRBV29-1
TGCAGTCCCGGACTAGCGGGGGGCACAGATACGCAGTATTTT CSPGLAGGTDTQYF TRBJ2-3 NA TRBD2 TRBV20-1
TGTGCCAGCAGCCAAGGAGGACAGTACCTGAACACTGAAGCTTTCTTT CASSQGGQYLNTEAFF TRBJ1-1 NA NA TRBV4-2
TGTGCCAGCAGCGTGACAGGACCTGAGACCCAGTACTTC CASSVTGPETQYF TRBJ2-5 many NA TRBV5-6
TGCAGTGCTAAGGGGTTGGGAAATCAGCCCCAGCATTTT CSAKGLGNQPQHF TRBJ1-5 many NA TRBV20-1